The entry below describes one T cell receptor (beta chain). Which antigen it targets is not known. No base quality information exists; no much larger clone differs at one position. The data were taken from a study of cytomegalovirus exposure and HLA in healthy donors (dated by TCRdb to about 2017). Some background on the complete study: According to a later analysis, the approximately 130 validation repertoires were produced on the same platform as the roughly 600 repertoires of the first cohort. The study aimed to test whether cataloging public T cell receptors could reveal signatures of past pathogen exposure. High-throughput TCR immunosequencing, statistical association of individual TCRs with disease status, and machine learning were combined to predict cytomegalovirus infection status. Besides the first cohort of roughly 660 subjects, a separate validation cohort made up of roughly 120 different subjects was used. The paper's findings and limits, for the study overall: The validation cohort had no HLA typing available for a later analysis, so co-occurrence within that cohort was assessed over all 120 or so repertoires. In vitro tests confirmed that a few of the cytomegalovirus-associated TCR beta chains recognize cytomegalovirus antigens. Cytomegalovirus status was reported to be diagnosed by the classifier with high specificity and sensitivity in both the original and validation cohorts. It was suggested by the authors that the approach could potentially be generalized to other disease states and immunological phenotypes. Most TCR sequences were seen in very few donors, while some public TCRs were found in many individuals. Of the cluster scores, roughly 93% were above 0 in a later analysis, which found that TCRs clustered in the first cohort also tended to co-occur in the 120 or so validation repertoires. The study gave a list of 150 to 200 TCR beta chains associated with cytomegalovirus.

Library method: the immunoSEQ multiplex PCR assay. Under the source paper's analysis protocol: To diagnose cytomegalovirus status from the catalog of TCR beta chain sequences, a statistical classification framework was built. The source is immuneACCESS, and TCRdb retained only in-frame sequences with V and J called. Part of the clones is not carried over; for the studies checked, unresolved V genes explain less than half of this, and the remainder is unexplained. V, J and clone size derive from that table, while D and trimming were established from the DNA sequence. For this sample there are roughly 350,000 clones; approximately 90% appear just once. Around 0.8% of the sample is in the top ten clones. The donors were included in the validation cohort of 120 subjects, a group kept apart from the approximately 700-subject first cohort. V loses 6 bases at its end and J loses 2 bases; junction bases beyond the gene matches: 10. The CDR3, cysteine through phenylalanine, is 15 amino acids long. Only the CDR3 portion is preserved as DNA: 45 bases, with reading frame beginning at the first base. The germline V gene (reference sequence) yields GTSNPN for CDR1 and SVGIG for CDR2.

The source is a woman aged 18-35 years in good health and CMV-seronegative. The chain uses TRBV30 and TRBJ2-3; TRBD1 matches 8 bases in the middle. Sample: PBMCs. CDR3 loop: CACSQQGGNTDTQYF. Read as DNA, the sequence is TGTGCCTGCAGCCAACAGGGGGGAAACACAGATACGCAGTATTTT.